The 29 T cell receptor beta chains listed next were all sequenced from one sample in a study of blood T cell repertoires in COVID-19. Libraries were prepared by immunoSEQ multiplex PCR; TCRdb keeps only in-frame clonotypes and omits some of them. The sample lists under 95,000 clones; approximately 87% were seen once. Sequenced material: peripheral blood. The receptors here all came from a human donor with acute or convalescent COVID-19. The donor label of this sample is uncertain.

The CDR3 nucleotides are TGCGCCAGCAGTGGGAGGGTCAGGTCGAACACTGAAGCTTTCTTT. It translates to CASSGRVRSNTEAFF. The J gene is TRBJ1-1, the V gene TRBV10-2; no reliable D call. Trimming took 4 bases from V and 1 from J, leaving 13 bases between them. This CDR3 is built from 15 residues. Germline CDR1 WSHSY, CDR2 SAAADI.

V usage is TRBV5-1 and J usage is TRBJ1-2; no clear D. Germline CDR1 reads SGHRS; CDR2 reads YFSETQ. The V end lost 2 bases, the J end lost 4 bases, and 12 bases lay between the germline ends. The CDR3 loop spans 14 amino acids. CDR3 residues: CASSFAARGYGYTF. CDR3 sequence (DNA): TGCGCCAGCAGCTTCGCAGCGCGGGGCTATGGCTACACCTTC.

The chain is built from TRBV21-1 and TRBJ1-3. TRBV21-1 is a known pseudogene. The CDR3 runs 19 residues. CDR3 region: CASSKGSGGPQLDGNTIYF. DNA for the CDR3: TGTGCCAGCAGCAAAGGAAGTGGAGGGCCGCAGCTCGACGGAAACACCATATATTTT.

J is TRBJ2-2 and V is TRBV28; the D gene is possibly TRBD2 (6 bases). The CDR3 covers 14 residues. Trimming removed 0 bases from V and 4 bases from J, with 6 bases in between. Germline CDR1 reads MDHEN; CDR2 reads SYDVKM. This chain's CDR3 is CASSLWGGTGELFF. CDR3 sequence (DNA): TGTGCCAGCAGTTTATGGGGGGGCACCGGGGAGCTGTTTTTT.

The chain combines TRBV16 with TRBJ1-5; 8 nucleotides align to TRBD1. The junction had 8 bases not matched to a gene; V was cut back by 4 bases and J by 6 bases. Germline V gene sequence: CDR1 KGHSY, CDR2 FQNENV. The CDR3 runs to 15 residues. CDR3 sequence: CASSLGQGSFQPQHF. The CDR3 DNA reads TGTGCCAGCAGCCTCGGACAGGGATCTTTTCAGCCCCAGCATTTT. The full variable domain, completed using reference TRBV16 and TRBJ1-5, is GEEVAQTPKHLVRGEGQKAKLYCAPIKGHSYVFWYQQVLKNEFKFLISFQNENVFDETGMPKERFSAKCLPNSPCSLEIQATKLEDSAVYFCASSLGQGSFQPQHFGDGTRLSIL.

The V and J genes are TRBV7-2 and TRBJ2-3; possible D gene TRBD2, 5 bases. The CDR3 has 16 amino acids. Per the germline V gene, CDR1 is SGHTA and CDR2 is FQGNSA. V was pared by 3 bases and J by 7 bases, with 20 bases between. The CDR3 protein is CASSFYQARPGNTQYF. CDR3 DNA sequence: TGTGCCAGCAGCTTTTATCAAGCGCGCCCGGGAAATACGCAGTATTTT.

Here the CDR3 DNA reads TGTGCCAGCAGTGATCAGGGGGTGTGGGGGGCCAACGTCCTGACTTTC. This gives the protein CASSDQGVWGANVLTF. The chain uses TRBV25-1 and TRBJ2-6; 7 nucleotides align to TRBD1. Trimming at V came to 3 bases and at J to 4 bases, leaving 6 bases not matched to a gene. Looked up from germline, CDR1 is MGHDK and CDR2 is SYGVNS. The CDR3 has 16 amino acids.

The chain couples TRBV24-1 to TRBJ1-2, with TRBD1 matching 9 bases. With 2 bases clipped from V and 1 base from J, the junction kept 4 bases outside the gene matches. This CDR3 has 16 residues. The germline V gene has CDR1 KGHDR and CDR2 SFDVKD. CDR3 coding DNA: TGTGCCACCAGTGATTCGGGACAGGGTCGTAACTATGGCTACACCTTC. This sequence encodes CATSDSGQGRNYGYTF.

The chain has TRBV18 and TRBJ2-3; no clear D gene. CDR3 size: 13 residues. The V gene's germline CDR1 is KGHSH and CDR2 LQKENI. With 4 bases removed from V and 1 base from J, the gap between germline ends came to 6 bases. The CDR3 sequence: CASSLEGTDTQYF. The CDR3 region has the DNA TGTGCCAGCTCACTTGAGGGCACAGATACGCAGTATTTT.

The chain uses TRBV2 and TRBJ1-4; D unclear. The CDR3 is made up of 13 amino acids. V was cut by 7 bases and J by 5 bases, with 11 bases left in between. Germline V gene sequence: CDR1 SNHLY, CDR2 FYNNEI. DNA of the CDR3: TGTGCCAGCATGGCCAGGAAAAATGAAAAACTGTTTTTT. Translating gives CASMARKNEKLFF. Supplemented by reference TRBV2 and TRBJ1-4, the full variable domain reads EPEVTQTPSHQVTQMGQEVILRCVPISNHLYFYWYRQILGQKVEFLVSFYNNEISEKSEIFDDQFSVERPDGSNFTLKIRSTKLEDSAMYFCASMARKNEKLFFGSGTQLSVL.

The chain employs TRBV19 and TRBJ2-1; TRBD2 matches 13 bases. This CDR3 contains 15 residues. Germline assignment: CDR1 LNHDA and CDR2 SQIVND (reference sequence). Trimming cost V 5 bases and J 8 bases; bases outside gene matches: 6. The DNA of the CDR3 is TGTGCCAGTAGTCTGAGGACTAGCGGGGGTTATGAGCAGTTCTTC. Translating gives CASSLRTSGGYEQFF.

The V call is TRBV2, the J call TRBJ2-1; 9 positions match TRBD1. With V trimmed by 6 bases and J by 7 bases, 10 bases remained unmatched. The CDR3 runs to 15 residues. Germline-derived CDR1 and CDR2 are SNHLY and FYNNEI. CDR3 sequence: CASRDRDRVYNEQFF. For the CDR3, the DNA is TGTGCCAGCAGGGACCGGGACAGGGTATATAATGAGCAGTTCTTC.

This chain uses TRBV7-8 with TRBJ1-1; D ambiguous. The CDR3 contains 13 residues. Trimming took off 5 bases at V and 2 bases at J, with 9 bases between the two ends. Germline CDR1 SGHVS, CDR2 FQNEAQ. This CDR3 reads CASSRLFNTEAFF. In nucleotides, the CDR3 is TGTGCCAGCAGCCGCCTCTTTAACACTGAAGCTTTCTTT. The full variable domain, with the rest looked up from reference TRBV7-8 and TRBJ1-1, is GAGVSQSPRYKVAKRGQDVALRCDPISGHVSLFWYQQALGQGPEFLTYFQNEAQLDKSGLPSDRFFAERPEGSVSTLKIQRTQQEDSAVYLCASSRLFNTEAFFGQGTRLTVV.

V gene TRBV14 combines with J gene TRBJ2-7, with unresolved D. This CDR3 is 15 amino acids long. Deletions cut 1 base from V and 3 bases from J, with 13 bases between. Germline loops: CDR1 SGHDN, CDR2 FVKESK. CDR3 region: CASSQGSIPLYEQYF. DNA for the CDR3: TGTGCCAGCAGCCAAGGATCTATACCCCTCTACGAGCAGTACTTC.

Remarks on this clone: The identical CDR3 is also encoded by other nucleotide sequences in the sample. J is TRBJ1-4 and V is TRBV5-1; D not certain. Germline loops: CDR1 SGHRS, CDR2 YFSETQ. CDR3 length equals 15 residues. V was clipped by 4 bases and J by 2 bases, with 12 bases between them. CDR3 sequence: CASSLGGATNEKLFF. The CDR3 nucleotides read TGCGCCAGCAGCCTTGGCGGCGCGACTAATGAAAAACTGTTTTTT.

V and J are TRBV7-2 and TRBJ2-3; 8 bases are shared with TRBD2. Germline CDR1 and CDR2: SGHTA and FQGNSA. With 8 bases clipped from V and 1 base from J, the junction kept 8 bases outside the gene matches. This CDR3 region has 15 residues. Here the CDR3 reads CASGPRGARTDTQYF. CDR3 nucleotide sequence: TGTGCCAGCGGTCCGCGGGGGGCCCGCACAGATACGCAGTATTTT. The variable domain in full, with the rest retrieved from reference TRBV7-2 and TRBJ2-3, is GAGVSQSPSNKVTEKGKDVELRCDPISGHTALYWYRQSLGQGLEFLIYFQGNSAPDKSGLPSDRFSAERTGGSVSTLTIQRTQQEDSAVYLCASGPRGARTDTQYFGPGTRLTVL.

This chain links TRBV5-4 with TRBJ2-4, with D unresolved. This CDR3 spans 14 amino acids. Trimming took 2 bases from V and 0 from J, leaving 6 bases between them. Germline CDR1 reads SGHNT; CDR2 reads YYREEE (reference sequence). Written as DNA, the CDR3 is TGTGCCAGCAGCTTCCGACTAGCCAAAAACATTCAGTACTTC. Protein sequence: CASSFRLAKNIQYF.

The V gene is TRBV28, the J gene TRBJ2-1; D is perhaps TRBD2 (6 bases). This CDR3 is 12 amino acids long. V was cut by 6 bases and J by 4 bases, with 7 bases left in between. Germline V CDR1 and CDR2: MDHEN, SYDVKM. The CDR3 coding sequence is TGTGCCAGCAGCCGGGGGTACAATGAGCAGTTCTTC. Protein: CASSRGYNEQFF.

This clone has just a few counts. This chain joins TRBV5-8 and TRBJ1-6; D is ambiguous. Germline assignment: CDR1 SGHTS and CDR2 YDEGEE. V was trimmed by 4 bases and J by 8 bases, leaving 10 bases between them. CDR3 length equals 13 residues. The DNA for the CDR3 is TGTGCCAGCAGCCCCGATCCGGATTCACCCCTCCACTTT. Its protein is CASSPDPDSPLHF. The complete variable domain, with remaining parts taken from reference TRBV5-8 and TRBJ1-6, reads EAGVTQSPTHLIKTRGQQATLRCSPISGHTSVYWYQQALGLGLQFLLWYDEGEERNRGNFPPRFSGRQFPNYSSELNVNALELEDSALYLCASSPDPDSPLHFGNGTRLTVT.

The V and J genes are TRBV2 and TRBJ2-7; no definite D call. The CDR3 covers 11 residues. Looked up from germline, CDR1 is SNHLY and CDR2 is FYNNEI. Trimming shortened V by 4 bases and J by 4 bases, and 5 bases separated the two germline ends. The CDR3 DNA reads TGTGCCAGCAGTGCCTTATACGAGCAGTACTTC. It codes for CASSALYEQYF.

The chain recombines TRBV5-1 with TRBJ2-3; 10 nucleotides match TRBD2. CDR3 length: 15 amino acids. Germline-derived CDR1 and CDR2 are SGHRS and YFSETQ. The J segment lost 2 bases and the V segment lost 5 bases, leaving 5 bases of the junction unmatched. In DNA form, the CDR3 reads TGCGCCAGCAGTCTGACTAGCGGGTTCACAGATACGCAGTATTTT. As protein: CASSLTSGFTDTQYF.

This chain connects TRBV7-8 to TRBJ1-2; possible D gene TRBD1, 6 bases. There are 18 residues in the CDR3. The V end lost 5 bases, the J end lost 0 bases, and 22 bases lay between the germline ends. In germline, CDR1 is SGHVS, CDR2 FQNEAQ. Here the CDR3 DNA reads TGTGCCAGCAGCCGACTTACAGGGTCAGATTCATCTAACTATGGCTACACCTTC. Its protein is CASSRLTGSDSSNYGYTF.

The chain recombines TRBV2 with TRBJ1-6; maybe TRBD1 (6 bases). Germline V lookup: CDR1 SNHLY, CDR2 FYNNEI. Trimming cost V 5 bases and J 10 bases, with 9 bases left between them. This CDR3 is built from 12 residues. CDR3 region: CASSHRDSPLHF. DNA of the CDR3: TGTGCCAGCAGTCACAGGGACTCACCCCTCCACTTT. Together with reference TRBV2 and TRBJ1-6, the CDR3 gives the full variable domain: EPEVTQTPSHQVTQMGQEVILRCVPISNHLYFYWYRQILGQKVEFLVSFYNNEISEKSEIFDDQFSVERPDGSNFTLKIRSTKLEDSAMYFCASSHRDSPLHFGNGTRLTVT.

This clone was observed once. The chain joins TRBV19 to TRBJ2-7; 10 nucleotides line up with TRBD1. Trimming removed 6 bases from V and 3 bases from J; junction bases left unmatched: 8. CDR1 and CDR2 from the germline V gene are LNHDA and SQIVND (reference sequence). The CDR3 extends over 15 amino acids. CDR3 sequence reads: CASRGSGTGVYEQYF. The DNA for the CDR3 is TGTGCCAGTAGGGGGTCGGGGACAGGGGTCTACGAGCAGTACTTC.

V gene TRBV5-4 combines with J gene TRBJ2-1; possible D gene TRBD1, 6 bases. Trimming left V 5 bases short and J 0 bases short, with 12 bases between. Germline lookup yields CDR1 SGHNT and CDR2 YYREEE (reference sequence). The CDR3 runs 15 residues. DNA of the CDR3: TGTGCCAGCAGTCTTCAGGGGAGCTCCTACAATGAGCAGTTCTTC. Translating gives CASSLQGSSYNEQFF. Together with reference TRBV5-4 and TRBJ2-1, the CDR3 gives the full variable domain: ETGVTQSPTHLIKTRGQQVTLRCSSQSGHNTVSWYQQALGQGPQFIFQYYREEENGRGNFPPRFSGLQFPNYSSELNVNALELDDSALYLCASSLQGSSYNEQFFGPGTRLTVL.

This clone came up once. The CDR3 region has the DNA TGCGCCAGCTCCGCGGGGGGCACAGATACGCAGTATTTT. Protein product: CASSAGGTDTQYF. This chain joins TRBV5-1 and TRBJ2-3; 7 bases map to TRBD2. In germline, CDR1 is SGHRS, CDR2 YFSETQ. The J segment lost 1 base and the V segment lost 7 bases, leaving 3 bases of the junction unmatched. The CDR3 runs 13 residues.

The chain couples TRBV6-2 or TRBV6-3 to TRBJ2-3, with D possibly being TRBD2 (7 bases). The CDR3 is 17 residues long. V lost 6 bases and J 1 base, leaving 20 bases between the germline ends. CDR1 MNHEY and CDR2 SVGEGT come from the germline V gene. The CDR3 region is CASSGPAAGARTDTQYF. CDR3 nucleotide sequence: TGTGCCAGCAGCGGCCCCGCGGCGGGGGCCCGCACAGATACGCAGTATTTT.

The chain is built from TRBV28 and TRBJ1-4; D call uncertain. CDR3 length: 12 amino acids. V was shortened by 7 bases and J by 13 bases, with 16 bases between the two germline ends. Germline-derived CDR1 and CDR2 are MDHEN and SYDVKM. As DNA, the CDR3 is TGTGCCAGCACCCCTCTTTTGGGAGGACTGTTTTTT. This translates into CASTPLLGGLFF.

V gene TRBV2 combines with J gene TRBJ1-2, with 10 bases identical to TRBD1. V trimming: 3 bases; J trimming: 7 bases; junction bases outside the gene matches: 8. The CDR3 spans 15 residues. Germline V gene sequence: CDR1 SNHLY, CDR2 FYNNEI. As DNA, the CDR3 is TGTGCCAGCAGTGAGGACAGGGGGTCCCCCGGTGGCTACACCTTC. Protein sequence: CASSEDRGSPGGYTF.